Listed here are 30 T cell receptor beta chains from one sample, sequenced in a study of T-cell reconstitution after alpha-beta-depleted transplantation in children. For TCRbeta, the library was prepared with unique molecular identifiers. TCRdb re-called the PCR reads with MiXCR, one entry per CDR3 protein. The repertoire holds some 48,000 distinct CDR3 sequences, less than 6% seen once, with 30% in the top ten. Source: PBMCs, mostly from graft donor cells, taken 60 days after TCRalphabeta/CD19-depleted stem cell transplant. These receptors were collected from a female patient aged 2-15 years who had a stem cell transplant for aplastic anemia, so the T cells may come from the graft donor.

This clonotype was observed a handful of times. V usage is TRBV11-3 and J usage is TRBJ1-1; D unclear. The CDR3 contains 16 residues. CDR1 and CDR2 (germline): SGHNT, YENEEA. With 2 bases removed from V and 8 bases from J, the gap between germline ends came to 21 bases. In DNA form, the CDR3 reads TGTGCCAGCAGCTTATCGGCGAGAAAACCCACCCCAGAAGCTTTCTTT. Protein: CASSLSARKPTPEAFF.

This clonotype was observed many times. V usage is TRBV10-3 and J usage is TRBJ1-2; possible D gene TRBD1, 5 bases. The V gene lost 6 bases and the J gene lost 6 bases, with 11 bases spanning the gap. Germline values: CDR1 ENHRY, CDR2 SYGVKD. CDR3 size: 12 residues. In nucleotides, the CDR3 is TGTGCCATCAGGGATCCAGGGAATGGCTACACCTTC. This codes for CAIRDPGNGYTF.

This clonotype was picked up a small number of times. The chain couples TRBV5-4 to TRBJ2-1; D gene unclear. V lost 0 bases to trimming and J lost 4 bases, with 8 bases between them. Germline CDR1 and CDR2: SGHNT and YYREEE (reference sequence). This CDR3 is 14 amino acids long. The CDR3 region has the DNA TGTGCCAGCAGCTTGGAACGGCAATACAATGAGCAGTTCTTC. Its translation is CASSLERQYNEQFF.

This clonotype was found a few times. V gene TRBV13 combines with J gene TRBJ2-3; tentative D call: TRBD1 (6 bases). Per germline, CDR1 PRHDT and CDR2 FYEKMQ (reference sequence). Trimming stripped 0 bases from V and 2 bases from J, with 9 bases between. CDR3 length: 15 amino acids. The CDR3 region is CASSLGQGNTDTQYF. The CDR3, as DNA: TGTGCCAGCAGCTTAGGACAGGGAAACACAGATACGCAGTATTTT.

There are many counts of this clonotype. The CDR3 loop is CASSLSTGGPLEQYF. The CDR3 DNA reads TGTGCCAGCAGTCTTTCGACAGGGGGACCTCTCGAGCAGTACTTC. The chain is built from TRBV27 and TRBJ2-7, with 9 nucleotides matching TRBD1. Germline V gene lookup returns CDR1 MNHEY and CDR2 SMNVEV (reference sequence). The CDR3 covers 15 residues. V trimming: 5 bases; J trimming: 6 bases; junction bases outside the gene matches: 11.

The table lists this clonotype with many counts. The chain recombines TRBV10-3 with TRBJ1-5, with D possibly being TRBD1 (5 bases). Germline V CDR1 and CDR2: ENHRY, SYGVKD. V dropped 3 bases and J dropped 9 bases, with 21 bases sitting between them. The length of the CDR3 is 16 residues. The CDR3 DNA follows: TGTGCCATCAGTGATGCAAAAGGCGGGGGAAATGGGCCCCAGCATTTT. This translates into CAISDAKGGGNGPQHF.

The chain links TRBV7-9 to TRBJ2-7, with D possibly being TRBD2 (5 bases). Trimming left V 5 bases short and J 0 bases short, with 14 bases between. The CDR3 consists of 15 residues. CDR1 and CDR2 (germline): SEHNR, FQNEAQ (reference sequence). The CDR3 region is CASSAPGRDSYEQYF. The CDR3 DNA follows: TGTGCCAGCAGCGCGCCCGGCCGGGACTCCTACGAGCAGTACTTC.

Ten or more counts support this clonotype. The chain has TRBV7-8 and TRBJ2-2; TRBD1 matches at 10 bases. Germline CDR1 and CDR2: SGHVS and FQNEAQ. Trimming removed 1 base from V and 2 bases from J; junction bases left unmatched: 10. The CDR3 loop spans 19 amino acids. CDR3 DNA: TGTGCCAGCAGCTTAGTCCTCGGTGGGACAGGGGAAAACACCGGGGAGCTGTTTTTT. It yields the protein CASSLVLGGTGENTGELFF.

The chain links TRBV20-1 to TRBJ1-1; D remains unclear. CDR3 length: 11 residues. Trimming shortened V by 5 bases and J by 1 base, and 5 bases separated the two germline ends. Germline lookup yields CDR1 DFQATT and CDR2 SNEGSKA (reference sequence). Here the CDR3 reads CSAAENTEAFF. CDR3 DNA: TGCAGTGCTGCCGAGAACACTGAAGCTTTCTTT.

This clonotype was seen ten or more times. The rearrangement uses TRBV20-1 and TRBJ2-5; 7 bases agree with TRBD2. The V gene's germline CDR1 is DFQATT and CDR2 SNEGSKA (reference sequence). The V gene end was trimmed by 0 bases and the J gene end by 3 bases; junction bases not matched to a gene: 1. This CDR3 comprises 13 residues. The CDR3 nucleotides are TGCAGTGCTAGAGAGGGAGGGGAAGAGACCCAGTACTTC. It is translated as CSAREGGEETQYF.

This clonotype was counted ten times or more. The rearrangement links TRBV20-1 to TRBJ2-5; D remains ambiguous. In germline, CDR1 is DFQATT, CDR2 SNEGSKA (reference sequence). The CDR3 is made up of 11 amino acids. V was trimmed by 1 base and J by 4 bases, leaving 4 bases between them. The chain's CDR3 is CSARAGETQYF. CDR3 DNA: TGCAGTGCTAGAGCGGGAGAGACCCAGTACTTC.

There are many counts of this clonotype. The chain recombines TRBV29-1 with TRBJ2-7; D is perhaps TRBD2 (6 bases). CDR1 and CDR2 from the germline V gene are SQVTM and ANQGSEA. V was clipped by 3 bases and J by 3 bases, with 15 bases between them. CDR3 length: 14 residues. CDR3 residues: CSVDWEEFIYEQYV. The CDR3 coding sequence is TGCAGCGTTGATTGGGAGGAATTCATCTACGAGCAGTACGTC.

The rearrangement joins TRBV12-5 to TRBJ1-2, with a tentative D call TRBD1 (5 bases). The CDR3 runs 13 residues. Trimming stripped 4 bases from V and 5 bases from J, with 11 bases between. Germline CDR1 reads LGHNT; CDR2 reads FRNRAP. The CDR3 DNA reads as TGTGCTAGTGGTTCTTGGGGCGAGTATGGCTACACCTTC. Its protein is CASGSWGEYGYTF.

The table lists this clonotype with many counts. The chain links TRBV28 to TRBJ2-3; D is unclear. Germline CDR1 is MDHEN and CDR2 is SYDVKM. The V and J ends lost 4 bases and 7 bases respectively, with 15 bases between them. The CDR3 loop spans 14 amino acids. The CDR3 loop reads CASSYSGGRYTQYF. The CDR3 nucleotides are TGTGCCAGCAGTTATTCGGGCGGACGATATACGCAGTATTTT. Variable domain in full (rest from reference TRBV28 and TRBJ2-3): DVKVTQSSRYLVKRTGEKVFLECVQDMDHENMFWYRQDPGLGLRLIYFSYDVKMKEKGDIPEGYSVSREKKERFSLILESASTNQTSMYLCASSYSGGRYTQYFGPGTRLTVL.

Written as DNA, the CDR3 is TGTGCCACGGGAGTTGGGGAGACCCAGTACTTC. The encoded protein is CATGVGETQYF. V and J are TRBV2 and TRBJ2-5, with D possibly matching TRBD2 (6 bases). Germline lookup yields CDR1 SNHLY and CDR2 FYNNEI. V lost 10 bases and J lost 5, with 11 bases in between. This CDR3 spans 11 amino acids. Looking up the rest from reference TRBV2 and TRBJ2-5 gives the full variable domain: EPEVTQTPSHQVTQMGQEVILRCVPISNHLYFYWYRQILGQKVEFLVSFYNNEISEKSEIFDDQFSVERPDGSNFTLKIRSTKLEDSAMYFCATGVGETQYFGPGTRLLVL.

This clonotype was recorded at least ten times. The chain carries TRBV18 and TRBJ2-5; D uncertain. The CDR3 contains 12 residues. Trimming took off 3 bases at V and 2 bases at J, with 4 bases between the two ends. Germline CDR1 reads KGHSH; CDR2 reads LQKENI. CDR3: CASSPTQETQYF. CDR3 DNA sequence: TGTGCCAGCTCACCTACTCAAGAGACCCAGTACTTC.

The table lists this clonotype with many counts. In DNA, the CDR3 is TGTGCCAGCAGCCTGGACAGTAACTCCTACAATGAGCAGTTCTTC. This gives the protein CASSLDSNSYNEQFF. This chain connects TRBV6-5 to TRBJ2-1; tentative D call: TRBD1 (6 bases). The CDR3 has 15 residues. The germline V gene has CDR1 MNHEY and CDR2 SVGAGI. Deletions cut 6 bases from V and 0 bases from J, with 12 bases between.

This clonotype was seen many times. The rearrangement joins TRBV28 to TRBJ2-7, with 14 nucleotides matching TRBD2. Per germline, CDR1 MDHEN and CDR2 SYDVKM. V gave up 3 bases and J gave up 2 bases; unmatched junction bases: 9. This CDR3 is built from 18 residues. The CDR3 coding sequence is TGTGCCAGCAGTTTGCCTACCGGGACTAGCGGGAGTACCTACGAGCAGTACTTC. Protein sequence: CASSLPTGTSGSTYEQYF.

The table lists this clonotype with many counts. V gene TRBV7-8 combines with J gene TRBJ2-1; D unresolved. Trimming took 4 bases from V and 5 from J, leaving 18 bases between them. The length of the CDR3 is 16 residues. Germline CDR1 and CDR2: SGHVS and FQNEAQ. The CDR3 here is CASSSSLSRTHNEQFF. The CDR3 coding sequence is TGTGCCAGCAGCTCCTCTCTGTCTCGAACCCACAATGAGCAGTTCTTC.

With respect to this clonotype: The junction does not match germline at one end; this may be a read error. The V call is TRBV30, the J call TRBJ2-1; 11 bases are shared with TRBD2. CDR3 length equals 16 residues. Per germline, CDR1 GTSNPN and CDR2 SVGIG (reference sequence). DNA for the CDR3: TGTGTCTGGAGTGGAGCTAGCGGGGGGCCATACAATGAGCAGTTCTTC. Translating gives CVWSGASGGPYNEQFF.

This clonotype occurred many times. V usage is TRBV5-1 and J usage is TRBJ2-5; 7 positions agree with TRBD2. This CDR3 is 14 amino acids long. Trimming took 0 bases from V and 5 from J; bases not matched to a gene: 4. Germline CDR1 reads SGHRS; CDR2 reads YFSETQ. The CDR3, as DNA: TGCGCCAGCAGCTTGGAAACGCGGGGGGAGACCCAGTACTTC. Protein: CASSLETRGETQYF.

There are many counts of this clonotype. CDR3 nucleotides: TGTGCCATCTACGACAGGGACTATGGCTACACCTTC. This translates into CAIYDRDYGYTF. V usage is TRBV28 and J usage is TRBJ1-2, with 7 bases that match TRBD1. Per germline, CDR1 MDHEN and CDR2 SYDVKM. The length of the CDR3 is 12 residues. The junction had 5 bases not matched to a gene; V was cut back by 10 bases and J by 3 bases.

This clonotype was observed at least ten times. The V and J genes are TRBV15 and TRBJ2-4, with TRBD2 identical over 11 bases. Germline values: CDR1 LNHNV, CDR2 YYDKDF (reference sequence). V shed 5 bases, J shed 7 bases, and the junction held 10 bases outside the gene matches. This CDR3 has 16 amino acids. CDR3 amino acids: CATSDSGRAGINIQYF. The DNA for the CDR3 is TGTGCCACCAGCGATAGCGGGAGGGCCGGAATCAACATTCAGTACTTC.

This clonotype was observed many times. The chain combines TRBV2 with TRBJ2-3, with D maybe TRBD1 (6 bases). Trimming cost V 7 bases and J 1 base, with 12 bases left between them. CDR3 length: 14 residues. Germline lookup yields CDR1 SNHLY and CDR2 FYNNEI. In DNA, the CDR3 is TGTGCCAGCACCCTACAGGGCCGCACAGATACGCAGTATTTT. Translated: CASTLQGRTDTQYF.

This clonotype was seen ten or more times. V usage is TRBV10-3 and J usage is TRBJ2-7; 8 positions match TRBD1. This CDR3 comprises 12 residues. CDR1 and CDR2 from the germline V gene are ENHRY and SYGVKD. After removal of 5 bases from V and 5 bases from J, the junction contained 2 bases not matched to a gene. CDR3 nucleotides: TGTGCCATCAGTCTGACAGGGGACGAGCAGTACTTC. It is translated as CAISLTGDEQYF.

The V and J genes are TRBV24-1 and TRBJ2-5, with 8 bases identical to TRBD2. The germline V gene has CDR1 KGHDR and CDR2 SFDVKD. Trimming cost V 2 bases and J 3 bases; bases outside gene matches: 7. This CDR3 is 16 amino acids long. CDR3 DNA sequence: TGTGCCACCAGTGATTACGCGGGGGGCAGAAAAGAGACCCAGTACTTC. Its protein product is CATSDYAGGRKETQYF.

This rearrangement joins TRBV7-2 to TRBJ2-7; TRBD2 agrees at 8 bases. Germline CDR1 reads SGHTA; CDR2 reads FQGNSA. V shed 1 base, J shed 0 bases, and the junction held 8 bases outside the gene matches. The CDR3 loop spans 17 amino acids. The CDR3 bases are TGTGCCAGCAGCTTAGAAGGTCTAGCGGGTAGCTCCTACGAGCAGTACGTC. Encoded protein: CASSLEGLAGSSYEQYV.

In its sample, this clonotype was seen many times. The chain recombines TRBV2 with TRBJ2-2; D is perhaps TRBD1 or TRBD2 (5 bases each). The CDR3 length is 13 residues. V was cut by 5 bases and J by 5 bases, with 9 bases left in between. CDR1 SNHLY and CDR2 FYNNEI come from the germline V gene. The CDR3 here is CASSRDLTGELFF. The DNA for the CDR3 is TGTGCCAGCAGTCGGGACCTAACCGGGGAGCTGTTTTTT. The full variable domain, its missing parts supplied by reference TRBV2 and TRBJ2-2, is EPEVTQTPSHQVTQMGQEVILRCVPISNHLYFYWYRQILGQKVEFLVSFYNNEISEKSEIFDDQFSVERPDGSNFTLKIRSTKLEDSAMYFCASSRDLTGELFFGEGSRLTVL.

This clonotype was seen many times. The V gene is TRBV12-3 or TRBV12-4, the J gene TRBJ2-2, with TRBD2 as a possible D gene (6 bases). V lost 2 bases and J lost 6, with 10 bases in between. The CDR3 totals 14 residues. The chain's CDR3 is CASSLRSGAGELFF. In nucleotides, the CDR3 is TGTGCCAGCAGTTTAAGATCGGGGGCCGGGGAGCTGTTTTTT.

This sequence joins TRBV7-9 and TRBJ2-1; D might be TRBD2 (7 bases). The V and J ends lost 4 bases and 7 bases respectively, with 23 bases between them. Germline values: CDR1 SEHNR, CDR2 FQNEAQ (reference sequence). The CDR3 is made up of 17 amino acids. For the CDR3, the DNA is TGTGCCAGCAGCTCCCCCGTCGAGGGGGGGGGGTGGAATGAGCAGTTCTTC. This gives the protein CASSSPVEGGGWNEQFF.